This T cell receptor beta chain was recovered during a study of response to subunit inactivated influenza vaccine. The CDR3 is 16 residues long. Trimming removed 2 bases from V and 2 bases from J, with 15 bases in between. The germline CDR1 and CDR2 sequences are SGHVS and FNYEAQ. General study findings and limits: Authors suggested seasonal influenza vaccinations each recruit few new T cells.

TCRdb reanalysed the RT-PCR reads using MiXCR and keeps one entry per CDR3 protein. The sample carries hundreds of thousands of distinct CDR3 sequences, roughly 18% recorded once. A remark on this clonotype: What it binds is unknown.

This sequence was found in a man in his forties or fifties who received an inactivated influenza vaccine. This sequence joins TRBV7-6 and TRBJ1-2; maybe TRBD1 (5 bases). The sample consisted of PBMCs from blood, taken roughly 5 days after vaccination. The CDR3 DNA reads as TGTGCCAGCAGCTTAAACGGAGCCAGGGCGAACTATGGCTACACCTTC. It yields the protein CASSLNGARANYGYTF.